The 31 T cell receptor beta chains in this list originate from one sample, sequenced in a study of blood T cell repertoires in COVID-19. Here immunoSEQ multiplex PCR was the method, and the copy in TCRdb shows in-frame clones only, minus some. This table holds 200,000 to 250,000 clones, 85% to 90% found once. Sequenced input: PBMCs or T cells enriched from blood (not recorded which). These receptors were collected from a woman in her 30s who had recovered from COVID-19.

The rearrangement joins TRBV9 to TRBJ2-3, with D perhaps matching TRBD2 (6 bases). Germline values: CDR1 SGDLS, CDR2 YYNGEE. The CDR3 totals 15 residues. V lost 1 base and J lost 1, with 10 bases in between. CDR3 coding DNA: TGTGCCAGCAGCGTACACGGGGGAGGCACAGATACGCAGTATTTT. Protein product: CASSVHGGGTDTQYF.

This chain joins TRBV5-5 and TRBJ1-1; D is unresolved. The CDR3 length is 13 residues. Trimming stripped 0 bases from V and 5 bases from J, with 8 bases between. The V gene's germline CDR1 is SGHKS and CDR2 YYEKEE (reference sequence). The CDR3 DNA is TGTGCCAGCAGCTTGGAGCGGGGTACTGAAGCTTTCTTT. Amino acid sequence: CASSLERGTEAFF.

The chain uses TRBV28 and TRBJ1-5; possibly TRBD1 for D (5 bases). The V gene's germline CDR1 is MDHEN and CDR2 SYDVKM. CDR3 size: 16 residues. V was shortened by 6 bases and J by 1 base, with 16 bases between the two germline ends. This CDR3 reads CASRSFGGGSNQPQHF. Here the CDR3 DNA reads TGTGCCAGCAGATCCTTCGGGGGAGGAAGCAATCAGCCCCAGCATTTT.

This chain joins TRBV5-1 and TRBJ2-1, with 8 bases lining up with TRBD2. CDR3 size: 14 residues. With 5 bases clipped from V and 6 bases from J, the junction kept 7 bases outside the gene matches. CDR1 is SGHRS and CDR2 is YFSETQ in the germline V gene. CDR3 nucleotides: TGCGCCAGCAGGGCGAGCGGGAGCTCCAATGAGCAGTTCTTC. This translates into CASRASGSSNEQFF.

The chain carries TRBV3-1 (or the pseudogene TRBV3-2) and TRBJ2-5, with 12 bases lining up with TRBD2. This CDR3 region has 16 residues. V shed 2 bases and J 1 base; nucleotides not matched to a gene: 2. Germline lookup yields CDR1 LGHDT and CDR2 YNNKEL (reference sequence). The CDR3 loop reads CASSQRTSGTQETQYF. The DNA of the CDR3 is TGTGCCAGCAGCCAAAGGACTAGCGGGACCCAAGAGACCCAGTACTTC.

This clone came up once. CDR3 bases: TGTGCCAGCAGCGTAGGGGACAGGGGAAACACCATATATTTT. Protein: CASSVGDRGNTIYF. The rearrangement links TRBV9 to TRBJ1-3; TRBD1 matches at 8 bases. Per the germline V gene, CDR1 is SGDLS and CDR2 is YYNGEE. V was pared by 0 bases and J by 4 bases, with 0 bases of the junction left unmatched. The CDR3 spans 14 residues. Together with reference TRBV9 and TRBJ1-3, the CDR3 gives the full variable domain: DSGVTQTPKHLITATGQRVTLRCSPRSGDLSVYWYQQSLDQGLQFLIQYYNGEERAKGNILERFSAQQFPDLHSELNLSSLELGDSALYFCASSVGDRGNTIYFGEGSWLTVV.

The genes are TRBV29-1 and TRBJ1-3; unclear D gene. CDR3 size: 14 residues. The V and J ends lost 5 bases and 4 bases respectively, with 15 bases between them. The germline CDR1 and CDR2 sequences are SQVTM and ANQGSEA. Written as DNA, the CDR3 is TGCAGCGTTCATTGGGTGGGCAAAGGAAACACCATATATTTT. Its protein product is CSVHWVGKGNTIYF.

The chain links TRBV2 to TRBJ2-1; TRBD2 matches 8 bases. This CDR3 contains 15 residues. CDR1 is SNHLY and CDR2 is FYNNEI in the germline V gene. V lost 7 bases and J lost 6; bases outside the gene matches: 11. In DNA, the CDR3 is TGTGCCAGCAATTTCGGGCTAGCGGGTAGCAATGAGCAGTTCTTC. It translates to CASNFGLAGSNEQFF.

This chain uses TRBV27 with TRBJ2-1, with unresolved D. The CDR3 runs to 15 residues. V lost 6 bases to trimming and J lost 3 bases, with 15 bases between them. The germline gives CDR1 MNHEY, CDR2 SMNVEV (reference sequence). CDR3 residues: CASRNSYRSYNEQFF. CDR3 bases: TGTGCCAGCAGGAACTCCTATCGGAGCTACAATGAGCAGTTCTTC.

This rearrangement joins TRBV18 to TRBJ2-1; 8 nucleotides line up with TRBD1. Trimming at V came to 5 bases and at J to 2 bases, leaving 8 bases not matched to a gene. The CDR3 extends over 16 amino acids. The germline gives CDR1 KGHSH, CDR2 LQKENI. The CDR3, as DNA: TGTGCCAGCTCATCACGCCAGGGGGCGGCCTACAATGAGCAGTTCTTC. It encodes CASSSRQGAAYNEQFF.

This clone qualifies as medium-sized. This chain uses TRBV15 with TRBJ2-3; 10 positions match TRBD1. The germline CDR1 and CDR2 sequences are LNHNV and YYDKDF (reference sequence). The V segment lost 0 bases and the J segment 4 bases; nucleotides outside the gene matches: 1. The CDR3 totals 15 residues. CDR3 bases: TGTGCCACCAGCAGAGAGACAGGGGGCGCAGATACGCAGTATTTT. Translated, it gives CATSRETGGADTQYF.

The chain employs TRBV5-4 and TRBJ2-1; TRBD2 matches at 12 bases. The germline gives CDR1 SGHNT, CDR2 YYREEE (reference sequence). The CDR3 extends over 16 amino acids. The J segment lost 5 bases and the V segment lost 3 bases, leaving 6 bases of the junction unmatched. Here the CDR3 reads CASSSRLAGANNEQFF. The DNA of the CDR3 is TGTGCCAGCAGCTCGCGACTAGCGGGGGCCAACAATGAGCAGTTCTTC.

The V gene is TRBV28, the J gene TRBJ2-1; D call uncertain. V shed 7 bases and J shed 4 bases, with 14 bases lying between them. There are 14 residues in the CDR3. CDR1 and CDR2 (germline): MDHEN, SYDVKM. CDR3 in amino acids: CASTLLTSYNEQFF. As DNA, the CDR3 is TGTGCCAGCACCCTCCTGACTTCTTACAATGAGCAGTTCTTC.

The rearrangement joins TRBV11-2 to TRBJ2-7, with D uncertain. This CDR3 has 14 residues. Germline V gene lookup returns CDR1 SGHAT and CDR2 FQNNGV. V lost 1 base to trimming and J lost 6 bases, with 13 bases between them. The CDR3 sequence is CASSLARHGREQYF. In DNA form, the CDR3 reads TGTGCCAGCAGCTTAGCGCGACATGGCCGCGAGCAGTACTTC.

This clone came up once. This CDR3 reads CASSLQRGLVNEKLFF. The CDR3 DNA follows: TGTGCCAGCAGTTTACAGAGGGGGTTGGTAAATGAAAAACTGTTTTTT. This chain links TRBV28 with TRBJ1-4; a weak D match, TRBD1 (6 bases). Trimming cost V 2 bases and J 5 bases, with 15 bases left between them. The CDR3 has 16 amino acids. Germline V gene lookup returns CDR1 MDHEN and CDR2 SYDVKM. Using reference TRBV28 and TRBJ1-4 for the parts outside the CDR3, the full variable domain is DVKVTQSSRYLVKRTGEKVFLECVQDMDHENMFWYRQDPGLGLRLIYFSYDVKMKEKGDIPEGYSVSREKKERFSLILESASTNQTSMYLCASSLQRGLVNEKLFFGSGTQLSVL.

The V and J genes are TRBV10-3 and TRBJ1-2, with a weak D call TRBD1 (6 bases). Trimming cost V 3 bases and J 0 bases, with 11 bases left between them. CDR3 length equals 15 residues. Germline V gene sequence: CDR1 ENHRY, CDR2 SYGVKD. CDR3 nucleotides: TGTGCCATCAGTGACTCCAGGGGCTCTAACTATGGCTACACCTTC. Translation gives CAISDSRGSNYGYTF.

The chain joins TRBV29-1 to TRBJ1-2, with D perhaps TRBD1 (6 bases). V lost 3 bases and J lost 4, with 12 bases in between. Germline CDR1 reads SQVTM; CDR2 reads ANQGSEA. CDR3 length equals 13 residues. The CDR3 loop reads CSVEGARAYGYTF. As DNA, the CDR3 is TGCAGCGTTGAGGGGGCGCGGGCCTATGGCTACACCTTC.

The gene calls are TRBV7-3 and TRBJ2-3; TRBD2 aligns across 7 bases. Germline trimming cut 2 bases from V and 5 bases from J; bases unmatched to any gene: 7. Germline CDR1 and CDR2: SGHTA and FQGTGA. This CDR3 is built from 15 residues. The CDR3 sequence is CASSLGGRGLDTQYF. CDR3 coding DNA: TGTGCCAGCAGCTTAGGCGGGAGAGGACTAGATACGCAGTATTTT.

The chain uses TRBV30 and TRBJ1-5; D uncertain. The V and J ends lost 3 bases and 2 bases respectively, with 11 bases between them. This CDR3 region has 14 residues. The germline gives CDR1 GTSNPN, CDR2 SVGIG (reference sequence). The CDR3, as DNA: TGTGCCTGGAGGTTAAGGAGTGGCAATCAGCCCCAGCATTTT. It encodes CAWRLRSGNQPQHF.

This chain uses TRBV25-1 with TRBJ2-3; maybe TRBD1 (6 bases). CDR3 size: 16 residues. V was cut by 1 base and J by 0 bases, with 11 bases left in between. The germline gives CDR1 MGHDK, CDR2 SYGVNS. Here the CDR3 DNA reads TGTGCCAGCAGTGAATGGGCAGGGGAAAGCACAGATACGCAGTATTTT. Translated: CASSEWAGESTDTQYF.

This clone appeared once. This sequence joins TRBV19 and TRBJ1-2, with 8 bases matching TRBD1. V was clipped by 0 bases and J by 7 bases; unmatched bases: 7. CDR1 and CDR2 (germline): LNHDA, SQIVND (reference sequence). This CDR3 comprises 15 residues. CDR3 nucleotides: TGTGCCAGTAGTATAGACCGGACAGGGAGGTCTGGCTACACCTTC. Its protein product is CASSIDRTGRSGYTF.

This clone came up once. The rearrangement links TRBV7-9 to TRBJ1-5, with unresolved D. The length of the CDR3 is 14 residues. Germline CDR1 SEHNR, CDR2 FQNEAQ (reference sequence). V lost 4 bases, J lost 0 bases, and 7 bases lay in between. Here the CDR3 DNA reads TGTGCCAGCAGCTACGACACTAGCAATCAGCCCCAGCATTTT. Its protein is CASSYDTSNQPQHF.

The chain has TRBV6-2 or TRBV6-3 and TRBJ1-1, with unresolved D. V was shortened by 2 bases and J by 2 bases, with 12 bases between the two germline ends. Germline V gives CDR1 MNHEY, CDR2 SVGEGT. The CDR3 length is 15 residues. CDR3 nucleotide sequence: TGTGCCAGCAGTTACGAAGCGTTTACCAACACTGAAGCTTTCTTT. This sequence encodes CASSYEAFTNTEAFF.

For the CDR3, the DNA is TGCGCCAGCAGCATGGTTAGGGGGACTAATGAAAAACTGTTTTTT. Amino acids: CASSMVRGTNEKLFF. V is TRBV5-1 and J is TRBJ1-4, with a tentative D call TRBD1 (6 bases). The CDR3 has 15 amino acids. Germline V gene lookup returns CDR1 SGHRS and CDR2 YFSETQ. V lost 4 bases and J 2 bases, leaving 12 bases between the germline ends.

This clone was seen a single time. This chain connects TRBV28 to TRBJ1-1, with D possibly being TRBD1 (5 bases). The CDR3 has 14 residues. Germline V CDR1 and CDR2: MDHEN, SYDVKM. Trimming pared 5 bases from V and 8 bases from J, leaving 18 bases between. In nucleotides, the CDR3 is TGTGCCAGCAGTCGGGGAACCGGGACTTCAGAAGCTTTCTTT. It encodes CASSRGTGTSEAFF.

The chain is built from TRBV6-5 and TRBJ1-5, with D uncertain. CDR1 and CDR2 (germline): MNHEY, SVGAGI. V shed 6 bases and J shed 0 bases, with 6 bases lying between them. The CDR3 has 13 amino acids. The CDR3 DNA is TGTGCCAGCAGGACATATAGCAATCAGCCCCAGCATTTT. It is translated as CASRTYSNQPQHF.

This clone was recorded only once. V usage is TRBV6-6 and J usage is TRBJ2-1; 10 nucleotides match TRBD2. The CDR3 sequence is 15 residues long. Germline V CDR1 and CDR2: MNHNY, SVGAGI (reference sequence). The J segment lost 4 bases and the V segment lost 6 bases, leaving 6 bases of the junction unmatched. CDR3 loop: CASRSGRALYNEQFF. CDR3 bases: TGTGCCAGCAGGAGCGGGAGGGCACTATACAATGAGCAGTTCTTC.

The chain carries TRBV11-2 and TRBJ2-7; unclear D gene. Trimming cost V 1 base and J 3 bases, with 10 bases left between them. This CDR3 comprises 14 residues. Germline V gene sequence: CDR1 SGHAT, CDR2 FQNNGV. The CDR3, as DNA: TGTGCCAGCAGCTTAGGGCCCTTTGTCTACGAGCAGTACTTC. Translated, it gives CASSLGPFVYEQYF.

The V call is TRBV19, the J call TRBJ2-7; D may be TRBD2 (5 bases). V was shortened by 2 bases and J by 2 bases, with 10 bases between the two germline ends. The CDR3 is 14 residues long. Germline CDR1 and CDR2: LNHDA and SQIVND (reference sequence). Here the CDR3 reads CASSIKEEAYEQYF. CDR3 DNA: TGTGCCAGTAGTATAAAGGAGGAGGCCTACGAGCAGTACTTC.

The rearrangement uses TRBV6-6 and TRBJ2-1; D is perhaps TRBD2 (6 bases). V lost 7 bases to trimming and J lost 16 bases, with 26 bases between them. Germline CDR1 MNHNY, CDR2 SVGAGI (reference sequence). The CDR3 is made up of 14 amino acids. This CDR3 reads CASKDRDASRGQFF. The DNA of the CDR3 is TGTGCCAGCAAGGACCGGGACGCATCGCGGGGCCAATTCTTC.

This clone was observed once. The V gene is TRBV30, the J gene TRBJ1-2, with a weak D call TRBD1 (5 bases). The length of the CDR3 is 13 residues. V dropped 2 bases and J dropped 1 base, with 8 bases sitting between them. Germline V gives CDR1 GTSNPN, CDR2 SVGIG (reference sequence). The DNA of the CDR3 is TGTGCCTGGAGTCCGGGGGATAACTATGGCTACACCTTC. Its translation: CAWSPGDNYGYTF.